This TCR beta chain appears in the sequencing data of a study of cytomegalovirus exposure and HLA in healthy donors. Study context: The Caucasian-associated ancestry cluster held about 80% of roughly 370 genotyped donors. General study findings and limits: When analyzed later, a missense DCLRE1C variant was found to be linked to TCR beta V- and J-gene trimming. Researchers catalogued 150 or so TCR beta chains as cytomegalovirus-associated.

PCR involved 60 Vbeta and 13 Jbeta primers. The protocol was immunoSEQ multiplex PCR, while the TCRdb copy is restricted to in-frame clones and leaves out a portion. The repertoire consists of fewer than 120,000 clones, with 76% occurring once and the leading ten covering roughly 13%. Regarding this clone: Its antigen is not known. Different DNA sequences within this sample yield the same CDR3.

This CDR3 contains 14 residues. Germline-derived CDR1 and CDR2 are MNHEY and SVGAGI. The trim removed 5 bases at V and 7 bases at J, leaving 6 bases unmatched. What was sequenced was PBMCs. This sequence joins TRBV6-5 and TRBJ1-5; TRBD1 agrees at 9 bases. This TCR was recovered from a man aged 25 to 40 in good health and CMV-seropositive. Here the CDR3 DNA reads TGTGCCAGCAGTCCCGGGACAGGGCGGCAGCCCCAGCATTTT. Translation: CASSPGTGRQPQHF.